The subject of this entry is one T cell receptor beta chain. This specimen belongs to a study of blood T cell repertoires in COVID-19. At the level of the study: Sites across the United States, Italy and Spain contributed samples from acute and convalescent COVID-19.

Per the germline V gene, CDR1 is MDHEN and CDR2 is SYDVKM. The CDR3 is 14 amino acids. Trimming shortened V by 3 bases and J by 9 bases, and 15 bases separated the two germline ends. Recruited during active infection, patients (from Seattle) were subsequently followed longitudinally. Original processing notes: Counts of nucleated cells, estimated from reference gene primer amplification, were obtained. The repertoire was sequenced with immunoSEQ multiplex PCR; TCRdb's copy has only in-frame clones and lacks some. Clonal size and the V and J genes are those of that table, whereas D and trimming came from the DNA. The table records around 200,000 clones, 86% of them present only once.

The chain employs TRBV28 and TRBJ1-5; D ambiguous. Source material: peripheral blood. The sequence was obtained from an older woman with COVID-19, enrolled during active disease. The CDR3 reads CASSFAGEFSPQHF. DNA for the CDR3: TGTGCCAGCAGTTTTGCCGGGGAATTCTCGCCCCAGCATTTT. The entire variable domain, with the rest obtained from reference TRBV28 and TRBJ1-5, is as follows: DVKVTQSSRYLVKRTGEKVFLECVQDMDHENMFWYRQDPGLGLRLIYFSYDVKMKEKGDIPEGYSVSREKKERFSLILESASTNQTSMYLCASSFAGEFSPQHFGDGTRLSIL.